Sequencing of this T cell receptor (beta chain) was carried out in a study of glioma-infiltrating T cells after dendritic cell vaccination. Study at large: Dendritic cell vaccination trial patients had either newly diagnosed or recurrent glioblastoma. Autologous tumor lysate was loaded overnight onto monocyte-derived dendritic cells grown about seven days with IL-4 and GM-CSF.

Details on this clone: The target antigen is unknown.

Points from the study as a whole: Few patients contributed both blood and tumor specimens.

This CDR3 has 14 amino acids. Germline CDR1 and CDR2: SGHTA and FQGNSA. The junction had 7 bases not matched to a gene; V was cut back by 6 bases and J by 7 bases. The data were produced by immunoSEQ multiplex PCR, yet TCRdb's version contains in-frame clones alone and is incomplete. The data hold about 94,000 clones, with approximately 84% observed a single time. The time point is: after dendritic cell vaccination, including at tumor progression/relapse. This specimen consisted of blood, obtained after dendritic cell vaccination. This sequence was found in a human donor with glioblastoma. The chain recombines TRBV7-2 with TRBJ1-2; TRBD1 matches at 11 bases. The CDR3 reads CASRRTGGVSGYTF. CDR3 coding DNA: TGTGCCAGCAGGAGGACAGGGGGCGTCAGTGGCTACACCTTC.